One sample yielded the 27 T cell receptor beta chains listed below, sequenced in a study of T cell repertoires in cytomegalovirus infection (dated by TCRdb to between 2018 and 2021). For sequencing, an Illumina HiSeq 1500 was employed. The public sequencing data were trimmed at Q25 with fastp and processed into clonotypes with MiXCR by TCRdb, which kept only in-frame beta chains. CDR3 protein duplicates are merged, each entry listing the most common genes and DNA. The sample table shows approximately 910,000 distinct CDR3 sequences, and about a third are seen once. The ten largest make up about an eighth of the sample. No antigen has been identified for these receptors. Per the publication, the treatment or condition label means: in vitro stimulation with specific CMV peptide epitopes to enrich CMV-specific T cells. Material: cultured CD8+ T cells from PBMCs, obtained from culture after CMV antigen stimulation. These receptors all come from a human donor in good health (CMV status not recorded). Some clones in this sample may be carry-over from other donors' samples.

This clonotype was recorded a few times. The chain links TRBV25-1 to TRBJ2-7; the D gene is possibly TRBD1 (6 bases). Germline lookup yields CDR1 MGHDK and CDR2 SYGVNS. V lost 2 bases to trimming and J lost 3 bases, with 14 bases between them. The CDR3 loop spans 15 amino acids. The CDR3 region has the DNA TGTGCCAGCAGTGAAAGACAGGAGTTCAACTACGAGCAGTACTTC. Amino acid sequence: CASSERQEFNYEQYF.

The V call is TRBV27, the J call TRBJ2-7; TRBD1 might be the D (6 bases). This CDR3 is 14 amino acids long. Between the trimmed V and J ends, which lost 5 bases and 2 bases, there was a span of 13 bases. The V gene's germline CDR1 is MNHEY and CDR2 SMNVEV (reference sequence). The CDR3 bases are TGTGCCAGCAGTCCCCGGACAGTTCCCTACGAGCAGTACTTC. This gives the protein CASSPRTVPYEQYF.

The sample holds a few counts of this clonotype. V gene TRBV19 combines with J gene TRBJ2-1; D may be TRBD1 or TRBD2 (5 bases each). The V gene's germline CDR1 is LNHDA and CDR2 SQIVND (reference sequence). This CDR3 has 15 amino acids. V lost 7 bases, J lost 6 bases, and 19 bases lay in between. The CDR3, as DNA: TGTGCCAGTATCGCCCGGGGCTCCCCCGGCAATGAGCAGTTCTTC. It codes for CASIARGSPGNEQFF.

J is TRBJ1-5 and V is TRBV5-3; tentatively, D is TRBD1 (6 bases). TRBV5-3 is reported as an ORF; its role is uncertain. Deletions cut 4 bases from V and 0 bases from J, with 11 bases between. The CDR3 sequence is 15 residues long. This CDR3 is CARSAGTSSNQPQHF. CDR3 DNA sequence: TGTGCCAGAAGCGCCGGGACAAGTAGCAATCAGCCCCAGCATTTT.

The sample holds a few counts of this clonotype. The chain combines TRBV5-4 with TRBJ2-5, with D hard to call. CDR3 size: 12 residues. The V and J ends lost 3 bases and 5 bases respectively, with 8 bases between them. The germline V gene encodes CDR1 SGHNT and CDR2 YYREEE (reference sequence). The CDR3 protein is CASSSMGETQYF. The CDR3 nucleotides read TGTGCCAGCAGCTCAATGGGGGAGACCCAGTACTTC.

The J gene is TRBJ2-1, the V gene TRBV27, with D perhaps TRBD1 (5 bases). Per germline, CDR1 MNHEY and CDR2 SMNVEV (reference sequence). This CDR3 spans 14 amino acids. Between the trimmed V and J ends, which lost 2 bases and 3 bases, there was a span of 8 bases. CDR3 residues: CASSLRTNYNEQFF. The CDR3 bases are TGTGCCAGCAGTTTACGGACAAACTACAATGAGCAGTTCTTC.

Worth noting for this clonotype: A much larger clone differs from this one at a single base, so this may be a read error. This chain links TRBV7-8 with TRBJ2-5; maybe TRBD2 (6 bases). Germline-derived CDR1 and CDR2 are SGHVS and FQNEAQ. This CDR3 is 15 amino acids long. In nucleotides, the CDR3 is TGTGCCAGCAGCTTAGAGCCGACTAGGGAAGAGACCCGGTACTTC. Translating gives CASSLEPTREETRYF. Supplemented by reference TRBV7-8 and TRBJ2-5, the full variable domain reads GAGVSQSPRYKVAKRGQDVALRCDPISGHVSLFWYQQALGQGPEFLTYFQNEAQLDKSGLPSDRFFAERPEGSVSTLKIQRTQQEDSAVYLCASSLEPTREETRYFGPGTRLLVL.

In this sample, this clonotype turned up a few times. V gene TRBV7-2 combines with J gene TRBJ2-1, with 12 bases that match TRBD2. The CDR3 loop spans 20 amino acids. Germline V gene lookup returns CDR1 SGHTA and CDR2 FQGNSA. Trimming took 5 bases from V and 2 from J; bases not matched to a gene: 16. The CDR3 sequence is CASSPGRRGGLAGPYNEQFF. CDR3 coding DNA: TGTGCCAGCAGCCCGGGCCGCCGAGGGGGACTAGCGGGCCCCTACAATGAGCAGTTCTTC.

Comment on this clonotype: Only one base separates this from a far larger clonotype, so it likely reflects a read error. J is TRBJ2-7 and V is TRBV7-2; D not certain. The CDR3 is made up of 12 amino acids. CDR1 is SGHTA and CDR2 is FQGNSA in the germline V gene. For the CDR3, the DNA is TGTGCCAACAGCTTAGGAGTCTACGAGCAGTACTTC. It yields the protein CANSLGVYEQYF.

This chain uses TRBV9 with TRBJ1-2; possibly TRBD1 for D (6 bases). The CDR3 contains 15 residues. The V gene's germline CDR1 is SGDLS and CDR2 YYNGEE. V was shortened by 4 bases and J by 2 bases, with 15 bases between the two germline ends. The CDR3 DNA follows: TGTGCCAGCAGCTTGTCGTCAGGGGACAACTATGGCTACACCTTC. Its translation is CASSLSSGDNYGYTF.

This chain links TRBV19 with TRBJ1-1, with 11 bases identical to TRBD1. The CDR3 is 17 residues long. Germline values: CDR1 LNHDA, CDR2 SQIVND (reference sequence). Trimming removed 0 bases from V and 5 bases from J; junction bases left unmatched: 8. DNA for the CDR3: TGTGCCAGTAGTATAGACCTTCGGACAGGGGGCCGAACTGAAGCTTTCTTT. Its protein is CASSIDLRTGGRTEAFF.

The chain links TRBV4-3 to TRBJ1-1, with a possible D match to TRBD1 (5 bases). Germline CDR1 LGHNA, CDR2 YSLEER. The CDR3 is 14 amino acids. Between the trimmed V and J ends, which lost 1 base and 6 bases, there was a span of 12 bases. The CDR3 loop reads CASSQGVPGPEAFF. CDR3 coding DNA: TGCGCCAGCAGCCAAGGGGTCCCAGGGCCTGAAGCTTTCTTT.

The chain combines TRBV20-1 with TRBJ2-1; 16 bases are a match to TRBD2. V lost 0 bases, J lost 9 bases, and 8 bases stayed unmatched. Germline lookup yields CDR1 DFQATT and CDR2 SNEGSKA (reference sequence). CDR3 length: 17 residues. DNA of the CDR3: TGCAGTGCTAGAGACCAGGGACTAGCGGGGGGGCGGGTTGAGCAGTTCTTC. Protein product: CSARDQGLAGGRVEQFF.

This clonotype was detected many times. This sequence joins TRBV7-2 and TRBJ2-3; tentatively, D is TRBD1 or TRBD2 (5 bases each). Trimming stripped 5 bases from V and 0 bases from J, with 15 bases between. Germline V gene lookup returns CDR1 SGHTA and CDR2 FQGNSA. The CDR3 covers 16 residues. The CDR3 here is CASSLPPGPSTDTQYF. CDR3 bases: TGTGCCAGCAGCCTCCCCCCGGGACCCAGCACAGATACGCAGTATTTT.

This clonotype has a handful of counts. CDR3 protein: CASSLPRTGTRGANVLTF. The CDR3 region has the DNA TGTGCCAGCAGCTTGCCCCGGACAGGGACGCGGGGGGCCAACGTCCTGACTTTC. The chain couples TRBV7-9 to TRBJ2-6; 8 positions agree with TRBD1. This CDR3 comprises 18 residues. The germline V gene has CDR1 SEHNR and CDR2 FQNEAQ (reference sequence). After removal of 3 bases from V and 4 bases from J, the junction contained 11 bases not matched to a gene.

This clonotype was recorded a few times. The chain is built from TRBV19 and TRBJ1-5, with TRBD1 as a possible D gene (6 bases). The CDR3 has 16 residues. Germline CDR1 LNHDA, CDR2 SQIVND (reference sequence). The V gene lost 7 bases and the J gene lost 0 bases, with 16 bases spanning the gap. Written as DNA, the CDR3 is TGTGCCAGTAAGTCGTATTGGGACAATAGCAATCAGCCCCAGCATTTT. Amino acid sequence: CASKSYWDNSNQPQHF.

As to this clonotype: One junction end disagrees with the germline gene, perhaps due to a read error. The CDR3 sequence: CVSSLAWGAEAFF. CDR3 sequence (DNA): TGTGTCAGCAGCTTAGCTTGGGGGGCTGAAGCTTTCTTT. The rearrangement links TRBV7-6 to TRBJ1-1; D is perhaps TRBD1 (5 bases). The germline gives CDR1 SGHVS, CDR2 FNYEAQ. The CDR3 extends over 13 amino acids. Drawing the rest from reference TRBV7-6 and TRBJ1-1, the complete variable domain is GAGVSQSPRYKVTKRGQDVALRCDPISGHVSLYWYRQALGQGPEFLTYFNYEAQQDKSGLPNDRFSAERPEGSISTLTIQRTEQRDSAMYRCVSSLAWGAEAFFGQGTRLTVV.

The chain is built from TRBV12-3 or TRBV12-4 and TRBJ1-6; D gene uncertain. V lost 0 bases and J 10 bases, leaving 10 bases between the germline ends. The CDR3 extends over 14 amino acids. CDR3 amino acids: CASSLAGNGSPLHF. The CDR3 DNA is TGTGCCAGCAGTTTAGCGGGGAATGGGTCACCCCTCCACTTT.

V usage is TRBV24-1 and J usage is TRBJ2-2, with no clear D. The V and J ends lost 4 bases and 4 bases respectively, with 12 bases between them. CDR1 and CDR2 (germline): KGHDR, SFDVKD. The CDR3 spans 15 residues. CDR3 nucleotides: TGTGCCACCAGTGACCCTCTCACACGCACCGGGGAGCTGTTTTTT. It encodes CATSDPLTRTGELFF.

In its sample, this clonotype was seen a few times. The chain uses TRBV6-2 or TRBV6-3 and TRBJ2-2; D perhaps matches TRBD1 (6 bases). Germline V lookup: CDR1 MNHEY, CDR2 SVGEGT. The CDR3 covers 17 residues. The ends were cut back, 0 bases at V and 0 bases at J, with 11 bases in the middle. CDR3 residues: CASSYSRQVSNTGELFF. In nucleotides, the CDR3 is TGTGCCAGCAGTTACTCGAGACAGGTTTCGAACACCGGGGAGCTGTTTTTT.

This clonotype has only a few counts. V is TRBV5-1 and J is TRBJ2-7, with D unresolved. Germline assignment: CDR1 SGHRS and CDR2 YFSETQ. There are 14 residues in the CDR3. The V gene lost 0 bases and the J gene lost 7 bases, with 14 bases spanning the gap. The CDR3 sequence is CASSLGKGIREQYF. The CDR3 DNA reads as TGCGCCAGCAGCTTGGGGAAGGGTATTAGGGAGCAGTACTTC.

The V gene is TRBV7-9, the J gene TRBJ1-1; D may be TRBD1 (6 bases). Trimming cost V 5 bases and J 7 bases, with 14 bases left between them. CDR3 length: 13 amino acids. Looked up from germline, CDR1 is SEHNR and CDR2 is FQNEAQ (reference sequence). The CDR3 reads CASSIGQNYEAFF. DNA of the CDR3: TGTGCCAGCAGCATAGGACAGAACTATGAAGCTTTCTTT. The whole variable domain, remainder taken from reference TRBV7-9 and TRBJ1-1, is DTGVSQNPRHKITKRGQNVTFRCDPISEHNRLYWYRQTLGQGPEFLTYFQNEAQLEKSRLLSDRFSAERPKGSFSTLEIQRTEQGDSAMYLCASSIGQNYEAFFGQGTRLTVV.

This clonotype was seen a few times. The chain links TRBV7-9 to TRBJ1-6, with D hard to call. V was clipped by 1 base and J by 5 bases, with 9 bases between them. Germline-derived CDR1 and CDR2 are SEHNR and FQNEAQ (reference sequence). CDR3 length: 15 residues. The CDR3 reads CASSLEATNNSPLHF. CDR3 nucleotide sequence: TGTGCCAGCAGCTTAGAGGCAACTAATAATTCACCCCTCCACTTT.

The chain links TRBV2 to TRBJ2-3; D possibly corresponds to TRBD2 (6 bases). The CDR3 is 15 amino acids. Deletions cut 6 bases from V and 3 bases from J, with 16 bases between. The V gene's germline CDR1 is SNHLY and CDR2 FYNNEI. CDR3 nucleotide sequence: TGTGCCAGCAGGTTAGCGGAGACTGATACAGATACGCAGTATTTT. Its translation is CASRLAETDTDTQYF.

This clonotype was recorded a few times. V usage is TRBV25-1 and J usage is TRBJ1-4; unclear D gene. The CDR3 has 14 amino acids. Looked up from germline, CDR1 is MGHDK and CDR2 is SYGVNS. V shed 4 bases and J shed 4 bases, with 10 bases lying between them. The CDR3 nucleotides are TGTGCCAGCAGTGTAGGCCAGAGTAATGAAAAACTGTTTTTT. Its translation: CASSVGQSNEKLFF.

The chain employs TRBV7-3 and TRBJ2-1; D is ambiguous. The CDR3 sequence is 14 residues long. Germline values: CDR1 SGHTA, CDR2 FQGTGA. Trimming removed 10 bases from V and 7 bases from J, with 20 bases in between. The CDR3 reads CAIPPFDGRNEQFF. The CDR3, as DNA: TGTGCCATTCCCCCCTTTGACGGCCGGAATGAGCAGTTCTTC.

This clonotype was counted only a few times. The chain uses TRBV6-5 and TRBJ1-1; D is ambiguous. Trimming removed 7 bases from V and 4 bases from J, with 16 bases in between. Per the germline V gene, CDR1 is MNHEY and CDR2 is SVGAGI. This CDR3 comprises 14 residues. For the CDR3, the DNA is TGTGCCAGCATCCCTTGGTCGACGAGCACTGAAGCTTTCTTT. It encodes CASIPWSTSTEAFF.